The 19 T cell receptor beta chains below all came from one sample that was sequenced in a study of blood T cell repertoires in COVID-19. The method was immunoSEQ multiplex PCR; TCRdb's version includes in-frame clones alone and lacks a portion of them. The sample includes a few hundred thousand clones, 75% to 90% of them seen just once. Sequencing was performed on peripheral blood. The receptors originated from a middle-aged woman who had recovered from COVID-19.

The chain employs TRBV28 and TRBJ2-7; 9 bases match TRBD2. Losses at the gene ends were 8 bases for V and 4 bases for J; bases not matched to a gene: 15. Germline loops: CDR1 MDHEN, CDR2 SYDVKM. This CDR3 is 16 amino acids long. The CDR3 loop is CASQLAGTVPKYEQYF. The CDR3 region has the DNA TGTGCCAGCCAACTAGCGGGCACGGTCCCTAAATACGAGCAGTACTTC.

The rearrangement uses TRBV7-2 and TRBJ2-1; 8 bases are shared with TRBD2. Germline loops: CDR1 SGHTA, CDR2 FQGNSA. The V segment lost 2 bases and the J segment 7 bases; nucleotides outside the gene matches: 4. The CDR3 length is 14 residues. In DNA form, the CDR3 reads TGTGCCAGCAGCTTACGCGGGAGGTCAAATGAGCAGTTCTTC. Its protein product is CASSLRGRSNEQFF.

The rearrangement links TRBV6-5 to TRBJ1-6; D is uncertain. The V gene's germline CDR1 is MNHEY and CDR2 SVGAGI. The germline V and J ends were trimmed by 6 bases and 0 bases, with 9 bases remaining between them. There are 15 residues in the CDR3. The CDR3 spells CASRPRSSYNSPLHF. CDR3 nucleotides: TGTGCCAGCAGACCGAGAAGCTCCTATAATTCACCCCTCCACTTT.

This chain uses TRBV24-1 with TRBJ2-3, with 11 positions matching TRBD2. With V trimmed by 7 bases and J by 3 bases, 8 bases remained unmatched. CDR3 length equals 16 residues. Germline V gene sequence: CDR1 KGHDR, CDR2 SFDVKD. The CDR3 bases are TGTGCCACCAGCGGGCCACTAGCGGGAGTTACAGATACGCAGTATTTT. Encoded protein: CATSGPLAGVTDTQYF.

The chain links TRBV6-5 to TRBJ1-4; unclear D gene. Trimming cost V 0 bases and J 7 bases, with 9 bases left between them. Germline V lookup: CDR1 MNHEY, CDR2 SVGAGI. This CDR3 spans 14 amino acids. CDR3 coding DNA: TGTGCCAGCAGTTACTCGATGGGAGGTGAAAAACTGTTTTTT. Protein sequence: CASSYSMGGEKLFF.

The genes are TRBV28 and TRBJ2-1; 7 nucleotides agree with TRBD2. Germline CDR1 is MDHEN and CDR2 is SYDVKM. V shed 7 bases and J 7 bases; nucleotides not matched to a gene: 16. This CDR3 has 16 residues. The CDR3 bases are TGTGCCAGCAAGGAGGTTGGGGGGGGAACGTGGAATGAGCAGTTCTTC. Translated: CASKEVGGGTWNEQFF.

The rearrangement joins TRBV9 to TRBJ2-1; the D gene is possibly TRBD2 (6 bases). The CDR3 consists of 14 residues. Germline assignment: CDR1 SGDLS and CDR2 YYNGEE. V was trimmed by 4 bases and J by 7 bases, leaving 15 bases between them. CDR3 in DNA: TGTGCCAGCAGCCTTTTTGTGGGGGGAAATGAGCAGTTCTTC. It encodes CASSLFVGGNEQFF.

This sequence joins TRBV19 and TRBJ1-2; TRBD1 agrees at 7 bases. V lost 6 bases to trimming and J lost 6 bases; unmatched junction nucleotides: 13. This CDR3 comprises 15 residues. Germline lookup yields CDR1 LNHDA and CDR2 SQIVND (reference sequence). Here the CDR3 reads CASSSPPTGDDGYTF. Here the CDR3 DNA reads TGTGCCAGTAGCTCACCCCCTACAGGGGACGATGGCTACACCTTC.

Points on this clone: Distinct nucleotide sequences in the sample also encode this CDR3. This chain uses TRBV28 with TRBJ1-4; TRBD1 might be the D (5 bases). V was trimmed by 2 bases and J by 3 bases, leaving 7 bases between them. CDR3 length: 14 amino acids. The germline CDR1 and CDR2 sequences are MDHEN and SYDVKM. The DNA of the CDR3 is TGTGCCAGCAGTTTAGGGGGGGCTAATGAAAAACTGTTTTTT. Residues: CASSLGGANEKLFF.

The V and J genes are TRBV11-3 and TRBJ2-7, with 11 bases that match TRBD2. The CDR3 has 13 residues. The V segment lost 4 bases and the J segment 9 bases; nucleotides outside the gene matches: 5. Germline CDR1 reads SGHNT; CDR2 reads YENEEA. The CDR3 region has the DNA TGTGCCAGCAGCTCAGGGACTAGCGGCCTGCAGTACTTC. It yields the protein CASSSGTSGLQYF.

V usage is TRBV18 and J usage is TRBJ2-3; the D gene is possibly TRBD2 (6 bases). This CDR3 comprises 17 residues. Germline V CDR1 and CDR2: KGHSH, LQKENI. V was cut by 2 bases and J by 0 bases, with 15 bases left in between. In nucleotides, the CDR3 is TGTGCCAGCTCACCAGGCTTGGAGGGCCTAAGCACAGATACGCAGTATTTT. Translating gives CASSPGLEGLSTDTQYF.

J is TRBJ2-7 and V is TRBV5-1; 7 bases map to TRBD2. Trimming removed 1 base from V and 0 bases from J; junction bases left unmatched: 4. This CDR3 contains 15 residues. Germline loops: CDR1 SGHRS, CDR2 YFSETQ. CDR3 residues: CASSLLRTSSYEQYF. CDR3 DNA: TGCGCCAGCAGCTTGTTACGGACTAGCTCCTACGAGCAGTACTTC.

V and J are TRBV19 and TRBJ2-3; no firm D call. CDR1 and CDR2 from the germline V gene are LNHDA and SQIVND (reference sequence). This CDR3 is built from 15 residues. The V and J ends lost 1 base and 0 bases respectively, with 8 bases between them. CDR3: CASSIAGTSTDTQYF. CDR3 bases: TGTGCCAGTAGTATAGCCGGTACTAGCACAGATACGCAGTATTTT.

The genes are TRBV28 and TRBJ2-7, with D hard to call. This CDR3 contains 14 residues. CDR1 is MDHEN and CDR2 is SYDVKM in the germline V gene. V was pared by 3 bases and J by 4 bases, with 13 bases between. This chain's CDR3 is CASSFKLVPYEQYF. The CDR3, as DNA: TGTGCCAGCAGTTTTAAACTGGTCCCATACGAGCAGTACTTC.

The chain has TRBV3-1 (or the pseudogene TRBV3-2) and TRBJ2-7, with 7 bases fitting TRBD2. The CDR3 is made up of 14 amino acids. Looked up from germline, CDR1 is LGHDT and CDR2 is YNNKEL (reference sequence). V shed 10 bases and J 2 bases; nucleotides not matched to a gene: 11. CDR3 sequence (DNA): TGTGCCACTCAACAGAGCGGGGCGACCTACGAGCAGTACTTC. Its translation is CATQQSGATYEQYF.

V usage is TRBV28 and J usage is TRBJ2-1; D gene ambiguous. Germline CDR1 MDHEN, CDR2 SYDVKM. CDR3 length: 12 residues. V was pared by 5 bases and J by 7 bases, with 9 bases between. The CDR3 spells CASSPTFNEQFF. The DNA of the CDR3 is TGTGCCAGCAGTCCTACCTTTAATGAGCAGTTCTTC.

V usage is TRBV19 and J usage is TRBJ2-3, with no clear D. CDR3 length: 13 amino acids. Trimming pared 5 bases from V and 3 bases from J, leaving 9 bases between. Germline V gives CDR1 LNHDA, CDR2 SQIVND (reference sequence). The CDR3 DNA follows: TGTGCCAGTAGTTCTGAGGATACAGATACGCAGTATTTT. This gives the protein CASSSEDTDTQYF.

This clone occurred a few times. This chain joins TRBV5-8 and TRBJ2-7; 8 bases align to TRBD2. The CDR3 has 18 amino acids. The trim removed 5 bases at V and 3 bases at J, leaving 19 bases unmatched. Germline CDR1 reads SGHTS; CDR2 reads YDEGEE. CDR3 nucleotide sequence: TGTGCCAGCAGGAATCCGGGACTAGTACCCTTGGGGTTCTACGAGCAGTACTTC. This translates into CASRNPGLVPLGFYEQYF.

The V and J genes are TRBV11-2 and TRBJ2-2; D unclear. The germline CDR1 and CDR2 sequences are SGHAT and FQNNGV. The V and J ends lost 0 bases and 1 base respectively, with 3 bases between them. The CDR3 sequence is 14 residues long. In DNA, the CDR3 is TGTGCCAGCAGCTTAGAACTGAACACCGGGGAGCTGTTTTTT. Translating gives CASSLELNTGELFF.